This section outlines one T cell receptor (beta chain) sequence together with its context. Its antigen is as yet unknown. PCR amplification relied on 60 Vbeta primers (plus 13 Jbeta primers). Assay: immunoSEQ multiplex PCR; the TCRdb copy retains only in-frame clones and omits some. The table has roughly 160,000 clones, around 80% seen once. The entry originates in a study of cytomegalovirus exposure and HLA in healthy donors. General observations from the study: Most TCRs appeared rarely, but some public TCRs recurred in many donors.

The V end lost 3 bases, the J end lost 2 bases, and 14 bases lay between the germline ends. This CDR3 region has 16 residues. The germline gives CDR1 LNHDA, CDR2 SQIVND (reference sequence). Sequenced: PBMCs. The TCR originated in a woman aged 45-65 years in good health and CMV-seropositive. The gene calls are TRBV19 and TRBJ2-1, with TRBD2 as a possible D gene (6 bases). For the CDR3, the DNA is TGTGCCAGTAGTATCGACGGGAGATTCACCTACAATGAGCAGTTCTTC. It is translated as CASSIDGRFTYNEQFF. Complete variable domain (other parts from reference TRBV19 and TRBJ2-1): DGGITQSPKYLFRKEGQNVTLSCEQNLNHDAMYWYRQDPGQGLRLIYYSQIVNDFQKGDIAEGYSVSREKKESFPLTVTSAQKNPTAFYLCASSIDGRFTYNEQFFGPGTRLTVL.